This T cell receptor (beta chain) was identified during a study of blood T cell repertoires in COVID-19. This CDR3 has 15 amino acids. J lost 4 bases, V lost 9 bases, and 12 bases had no gene match. Germline assignment: CDR1 LNHNV and CDR2 YYDKDF (reference sequence). TCRdb's copy holds only in-frame clones and misses some; the assay was immunoSEQ multiplex PCR. The sample records 300,000 to 400,000 clones, around nine tenths being singletons. The specimen was peripheral blood. The gene calls are TRBV15 and TRBJ2-3; TRBD1 matches at 8 bases. The receptor comes from a woman younger than 35 who had recovered from COVID-19. In DNA, the CDR3 is TGTGCCACTGCCGTACAGTTGGACAGGGCAGATACGCAGTATTTT. It specifies CATAVQLDRADTQYF.